This TCR beta chain was found in a study of blood T cell repertoires in COVID-19. Study-level information: Italy, Spain and the United States were the sources of the convalescent and acute COVID-19 samples. From T cells, B-cell-depleted T cells, or PBMCs came the material, which was cDNA or gDNA.

CDR1 is MGHRA and CDR2 is YSYEKL in the germline V gene. The CDR3 has 19 amino acids. V shed 4 bases and J 4 bases; nucleotides not matched to a gene: 14. TCRdb's copy holds only in-frame clones and misses some; the assay was immunoSEQ multiplex PCR. The sample shows approximately 240,000 clones, around four fifths of them seen only once. Input material: peripheral blood. The chain employs TRBV4-1 and TRBJ2-2; the match to TRBD2 covers 11 bases. This sequence originates from a woman aged 60-70 years with active or convalescent COVID-19. This CDR3 is CASSRTGISGGAVTGELFF. The DNA for the CDR3 is TGCGCCAGCAGCCGTACCGGGATTAGCGGGGGGGCCGTCACCGGGGAGCTGTTTTTT.